The 14 T cell receptor beta chains below all came from one sample that was sequenced in a study of T cells in Graves' hyperthyroidism and ophthalmopathy (dated by TCRdb to the late 2010s). To prepare the library, multiplex PCR was applied. The sequencer was an Illumina HiSeq 2000. The TCR beta CDR3 regions were amplified from the RNA transcripts. The first round of RT-PCR for the TCR CDR3 was performed with the HTBI primer set and the Qiagen OneStep RT-PCR kit. TCRdb itself trimmed the public reads at Q25 with fastp, ran MiXCR and retained productive beta chains. Each CDR3 protein gets just one entry, which takes the most common genes and DNA from the rows behind it. This sample has 250,000 to 300,000 distinct CDR3 sequences in its table, and about 13% of those were observed once. The ten largest account for 7% to 9% of the sample. Sequencing was carried out using blood. The receptors were gathered from a woman between 40 and 50 years old with Graves' hyperthyroidism.

The chain employs TRBV3-1 and TRBJ2-1; a possible D gene is TRBD1 (6 bases). Trimming left V 4 bases short and J 6 bases short, with 16 bases between. Germline assignment: CDR1 LGHDT and CDR2 YNNKEL (reference sequence). The CDR3 covers 15 residues. Written as DNA, the CDR3 is TGTGCCAGCAGCCCAGGGACAAGCGGAGTCAATGAGCAGTTCTTC. Encoded protein: CASSPGTSGVNEQFF.

This chain uses TRBV5-1 with TRBJ1-4; D is ambiguous. The V gene's germline CDR1 is SGHRS and CDR2 YFSETQ. This CDR3 comprises 13 residues. Trimming removed 2 bases at V and 8 bases at J, with 10 bases between. The CDR3 region has the DNA TGCGCCAGCAGCTTCGAGGGTGGGGAAAAACTGTTTTTT. The encoded protein is CASSFEGGEKLFF.

The chain recombines TRBV7-9 with TRBJ1-1; D not certain. The CDR3 runs to 13 residues. V was pared by 5 bases and J by 6 bases, with 13 bases between. Germline CDR1 is SEHNR and CDR2 is FQNEAQ (reference sequence). Written as DNA, the CDR3 is TGTGCCAGCAGCCCGGACCGCCAAGCTGAAGCTTTCTTT. As protein: CASSPDRQAEAFF. Looking up the rest from reference TRBV7-9 and TRBJ1-1 gives the full variable domain: DTGVSQNPRHKITKRGQNVTFRCDPISEHNRLYWYRQTLGQGPEFLTYFQNEAQLEKSRLLSDRFSAERPKGSFSTLEIQRTEQGDSAMYLCASSPDRQAEAFFGQGTRLTVV.

This clonotype appeared a few times. A much larger clone is a single base away; this may be a read error. This rearrangement joins TRBV2 to TRBJ1-5, with no clear D. The germline V gene encodes CDR1 SNHLY and CDR2 FYNNEI. There are 13 residues in the CDR3. The V end was cut by 5 bases, the J end by 6 bases, with 11 bases between. CDR3 sequence reads: CASSITRVQPQHF. CDR3 nucleotide sequence: TGTGCCAGCAGTATCACAAGGGTTCAGCCCCAGCATTTT. Combining the CDR3 with reference TRBV2 and TRBJ1-5 gives the whole variable domain EPEVTQTPSHQVTQMGQEVILRCVPISNHLYFYWYRQILGQKVEFLVSFYNNEISEKSEIFDDQFSVERPDGSNFTLKIRSTKLEDSAMYFCASSITRVQPQHFGDGTRLSIL.

This clonotype was seen at least ten times. The chain joins TRBV2 to TRBJ2-3, with 7 bases matching TRBD2. In germline, CDR1 is SNHLY, CDR2 FYNNEI. This CDR3 contains 16 residues. Trimming took 4 bases from V and 0 from J; bases not matched to a gene: 7. The CDR3: CASSVEGGLSTDTQYF. DNA for the CDR3: TGTGCCAGCAGTGTTGAGGGAGGGCTTAGCACAGATACGCAGTATTTT.

This clonotype was seen many times. The chain employs TRBV24-1 and TRBJ2-3; D is unclear. Trimming took 2 bases from V and 0 from J, leaving 14 bases between them. Per germline, CDR1 KGHDR and CDR2 SFDVKD. The length of the CDR3 is 17 residues. The chain's CDR3 is CATSDSSGGPSTDTQYF. The CDR3 coding sequence is TGTGCCACCAGTGATTCTTCAGGCGGCCCTAGCACAGATACGCAGTATTTT.

This clonotype was seen at least ten times. The J gene is TRBJ2-7, the V gene TRBV5-6; no clear D gene. The CDR3 is made up of 14 amino acids. In germline, CDR1 is SGHDT, CDR2 YYEEEE. V dropped 4 bases and J dropped 7 bases, with 18 bases sitting between them. The CDR3 loop is CASSVNRGWREQYF. Written as DNA, the CDR3 is TGTGCCAGCAGCGTGAACAGAGGTTGGCGAGAGCAGTACTTC.

On this clonotype itself: This is likely a read error, given that the CDR3 carries no conserved phenylalanine or tryptophan at its end. The chain uses TRBV11-3 and TRBJ2-3, with 8 bases matching TRBD2. The CDR3 consists of 15 residues. Germline values: CDR1 SGHNT, CDR2 YENEEA. CDR3 amino acids: CASSFVAGITDRQYV. The CDR3 region has the DNA TGTGCCAGCAGCTTTGTAGCGGGAATCACAGATAGGCAGTATGTT.

This clonotype was detected only a few times. The chain carries TRBV6-1 and TRBJ2-3; a weak D match, TRBD1 (6 bases). Trimming took 6 bases from V and 2 from J, leaving 15 bases between them. Germline assignment: CDR1 MNHNS and CDR2 SASEGT. This CDR3 has 15 residues. CDR3 in amino acids: CASRSTTGVTDTQYF. The CDR3 coding sequence is TGTGCCAGCAGATCTACGACAGGAGTCACAGATACGCAGTATTTT.

This clonotype was detected only a few times. This sequence joins TRBV7-9 and TRBJ2-1, with D tentatively TRBD2 (5 bases). Germline V gene sequence: CDR1 SEHNR, CDR2 FQNEAQ (reference sequence). Trimming stripped 2 bases from V and 0 bases from J, with 29 bases between. The CDR3 loop spans 22 amino acids. In DNA form, the CDR3 reads TGTGCCAGCAGCTTAAGTCTTATGGTTACCGAGGGCCGTAAAAGCTCCTACAATGAGCAGTTCTTC. Translating it yields CASSLSLMVTEGRKSSYNEQFF.

This clonotype turned up a few times. This chain connects TRBV6-2 or TRBV6-3 to TRBJ1-5, with a tentative D call TRBD1 (5 bases). CDR1 and CDR2 from the germline V gene are MNHEY and SVGEGT. CDR3 size: 13 residues. Deletions cut 6 bases from V and 5 bases from J, with 11 bases between. The CDR3 region is CASRDTGDQPQHF. The CDR3 DNA is TGTGCCAGCAGAGATACAGGAGATCAGCCCCAGCATTTT.

This chain uses TRBV20-1 with TRBJ1-5, with D perhaps TRBD1 (5 bases). Germline assignment: CDR1 DFQATT and CDR2 SNEGSKA (reference sequence). This CDR3 has 16 residues. V shed 5 bases and J shed 4 bases, with 21 bases lying between them. As DNA, the CDR3 is TGCAGTGCTGCCCCTGGGACCGCCAGGCGGAATCAGCCCCAGCATTTT. Protein sequence: CSAAPGTARRNQPQHF.

This clonotype showed up many times. This rearrangement joins TRBV7-9 to TRBJ1-5; unclear D gene. V dropped 3 bases and J dropped 0 bases, with 12 bases sitting between them. Germline CDR1 SEHNR, CDR2 FQNEAQ (reference sequence). The CDR3 is 16 residues long. CDR3 sequence: CASSLTGDYSNQPQHF. The CDR3 coding sequence is TGTGCCAGCAGCTTGACGGGTGATTATAGCAATCAGCCCCAGCATTTT.

The chain uses TRBV7-9 and TRBJ2-1, with TRBD2 matching 13 bases. CDR1 and CDR2 (germline): SEHNR, FQNEAQ (reference sequence). The V segment lost 0 bases and the J segment 9 bases; nucleotides outside the gene matches: 5. The CDR3 has 16 amino acids. This CDR3 is CASSLASTSGRFEQFF. In nucleotides, the CDR3 is TGTGCCAGCAGCTTAGCATCGACTAGCGGGAGGTTTGAGCAGTTCTTC.